This is a list of T cell receptor beta chains from one sample in a study of identical twins. TCRdb re-derived calls from the 5' RACE reads in MiXCR, one entry per CDR3 protein. The sample has about 450,000 distinct CDR3 sequences; about a fifth are singletons. The sequenced material came from naive T cells sorted from blood. The receptors were gathered from a man aged 45 to 65 in good health. CDR3s include the opening cysteine and the closing phenylalanine or tryptophan. Fields, in order: CDR3 length, V gene, D gene, clone size, J gene, CDR3 DNA, CDR3 protein. The D gene is left open where the match is weak. Some rows mark clone size as missing; the rest say once, few, many or name a class of expanded clone.

length: 14
V: TRBV12-3/TRBV12-4
D: TRBD1
size: many
J: TRBJ2-3
DNA: TGTGCCAGCATCCCCGACAGGGGCTCAGATACGCAGTATTTT
CDR3: CASIPDRGSDTQYF

length: 14
V: TRBV10-3
D: NA
size: many
J: TRBJ2-7
DNA: TGTGCCATCAGTGGCACGGACGGCCTTTTCGAGCAGTACTTC
CDR3: CAISGTDGLFEQYF

length: 15
V: TRBV7-2
D: NA
size: many
J: TRBJ1-2
DNA: TGTGCCAGCAGCTTAGGTTTAGGGGACTCCTATGGCTACACCTTC
CDR3: CASSLGLGDSYGYTF

length: 11
V: TRBV6-2/TRBV6-3
D: NA
size: NA
J: TRBJ2-1
DNA: TGTGCCAGCAGTGACATGAATGAGCAGTTCTTC
CDR3: CASSDMNEQFF

length: 14
V: TRBV7-8
D: NA
size: many
J: TRBJ1-1
DNA: TGTGCCAGCAGTCCTGGACGGATGAACACTGAAGCTTTCTTT
CDR3: CASSPGRMNTEAFF

length: 13
V: TRBV6-6
D: TRBD1
size: many
J: TRBJ2-7
DNA: TGTGCCAGCAGAAGGGACAGCTCCTACGAGCAGTACTTC
CDR3: CASRRDSSYEQYF

length: 17
V: TRBV6-2/TRBV6-3
D: NA
size: NA
J: TRBJ2-1
DNA: TGTGCCAGCACTTGGGTTCTCGGGGCCTCCAAGGGGGATGAGCAGTTCTTC
CDR3: CASTWVLGASKGDEQFF

length: 14
V: TRBV12-3/TRBV12-4
D: NA
size: many
J: TRBJ2-1
DNA: TGTGCCAGCAGCGCATTAGCTCAACACAATGAGCAGTTCTTC
CDR3: CASSALAQHNEQFF

length: 15
V: TRBV5-1
D: NA
size: many
J: TRBJ2-2
DNA: TGCGCCAGCAGCCAACAGGGACTGAACACCGGGGAGCTGTTTTTT
CDR3: CASSQQGLNTGELFF

length: 15
V: TRBV6-1
D: NA
size: many
J: TRBJ2-5
DNA: TGTGCCAGCACGCGGACCCCTCTGGCCCAAGAGACCCAGTACTTC
CDR3: CASTRTPLAQETQYF

length: 14
V: TRBV12-3/TRBV12-4
D: NA
size: few
J: TRBJ1-4
DNA: TGTGCCAGCAGCCCGGGTGCAACTAATGAAAAACTGTTTTTT
CDR3: CASSPGATNEKLFF

length: 15
V: TRBV20-1
D: TRBD1
size: NA
J: TRBJ2-7
DNA: TGCAGTGCTAGAGGCCCGACAGGGTTCGACTACGAGCAGTACTTC
CDR3: CSARGPTGFDYEQYF

length: 14
V: TRBV7-9
D: TRBD2
size: many
J: TRBJ2-7
DNA: TGTGCCAGCAGCTTGCCGGGGGGGTCCTACGAGCAGTACTTC
CDR3: CASSLPGGSYEQYF

length: 15
V: TRBV6-1
D: NA
size: many
J: TRBJ2-7
DNA: TGTGCCAGTAAACGGTTGTACACAGGACCAAACGAGCAGTACTTC
CDR3: CASKRLYTGPNEQYF

length: 15
V: TRBV18
D: NA
size: once
J: TRBJ2-1
DNA: TGTGCCAGCTCCCGGACCTTTGGGGTTTACAATGAGCAGTTCTTC
CDR3: CASSRTFGVYNEQFF

length: 17
V: TRBV10-2
D: TRBD2
size: NA
J: TRBJ2-3
DNA: TGCGCCAGCAGCGAGACTAGCGGGGGGTCCTATATAGATACGCAGTATTTT
CDR3: CASSETSGGSYIDTQYF

length: 14
V: TRBV6-2/TRBV6-3
D: NA
size: few
J: TRBJ2-7
DNA: TGTGCCAGCAGTTACGGTGGTTACGCCTACGAGCAGTACTTC
CDR3: CASSYGGYAYEQYF

length: 14
V: TRBV10-3
D: NA
size: NA
J: TRBJ1-4
DNA: TGTGCCATCAGTGTGAGGGGTGGGGATGAAAAACTGTTTTTT
CDR3: CAISVRGGDEKLFF